The clone carrying this T cell receptor (beta chain) has ten or more counts. The antigen remains undetermined. MiXCR was run by TCRdb on the reads, yielding one entry per CDR3 protein. This sample has a few hundred thousand distinct CDR3 sequences; roughly 15% occur once, and the top ten carry more than 10%. This entry comes from a study of T cell repertoires in cytomegalovirus infection. Study overall: A matching HLA type, together with CMV infection, was signaled by public TCR beta signatures.

With 1 base removed from V and 9 bases from J, the gap between germline ends came to 7 bases. Germline V lookup: CDR1 SGHTA, CDR2 FQGNSA. The CDR3 extends over 13 amino acids. Study outcomes and limitations: Ex vivo responses were dominated by HLA-C-restricted CMV-specific TCR beta clonotypes. Cumulative frequency of public TCR beta families picked out carriers of CMV plus the relevant HLA.

The sequenced sample was PBMCs. The TCR comes from a human donor in good health (CMV status not recorded). Some clones in this sample may be carry-over from other donors' samples. This chain uses TRBV7-2 with TRBJ1-6; D is uncertain. The CDR3 nucleotides read TGTGCCAGCAGCTTAGGTTCGGTTTCACCCCTCCACTTT. Protein: CASSLGSVSPLHF.